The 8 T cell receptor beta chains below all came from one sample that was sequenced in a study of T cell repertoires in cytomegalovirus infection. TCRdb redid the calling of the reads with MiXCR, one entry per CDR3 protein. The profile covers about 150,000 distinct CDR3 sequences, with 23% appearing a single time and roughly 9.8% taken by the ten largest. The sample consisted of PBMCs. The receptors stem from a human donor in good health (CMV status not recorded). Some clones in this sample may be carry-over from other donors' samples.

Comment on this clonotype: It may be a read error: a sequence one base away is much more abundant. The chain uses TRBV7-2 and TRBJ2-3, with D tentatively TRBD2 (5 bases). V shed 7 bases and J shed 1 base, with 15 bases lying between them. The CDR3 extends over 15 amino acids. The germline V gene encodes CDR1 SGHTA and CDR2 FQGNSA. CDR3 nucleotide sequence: TGTGCCAGCAACTCCGGACTGGGCCGCACAGATACGCAGTATTTT. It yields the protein CASNSGLGRTDTQYF.

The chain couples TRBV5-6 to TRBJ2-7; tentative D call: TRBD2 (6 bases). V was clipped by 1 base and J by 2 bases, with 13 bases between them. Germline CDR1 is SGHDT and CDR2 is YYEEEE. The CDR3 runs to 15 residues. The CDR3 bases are TGTGCCAGCAGCTTGAAACCGGGAGCAGCCTACGAGCAGTACTTC. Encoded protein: CASSLKPGAAYEQYF.

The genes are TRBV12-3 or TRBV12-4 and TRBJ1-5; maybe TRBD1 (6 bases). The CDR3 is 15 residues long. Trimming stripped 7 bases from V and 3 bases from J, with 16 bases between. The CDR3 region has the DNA TGTGCCAGCAAACCCGGGACACCTAACAATCAGCCCCAGCATTTT. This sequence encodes CASKPGTPNNQPQHF.

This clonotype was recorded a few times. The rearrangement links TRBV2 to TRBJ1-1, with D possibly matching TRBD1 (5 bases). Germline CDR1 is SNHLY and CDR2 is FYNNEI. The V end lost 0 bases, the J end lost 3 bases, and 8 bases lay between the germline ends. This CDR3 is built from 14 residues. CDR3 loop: CASSEARGYTEAFF. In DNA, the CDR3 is TGTGCCAGCAGTGAAGCGCGGGGGTACACTGAAGCTTTCTTT.

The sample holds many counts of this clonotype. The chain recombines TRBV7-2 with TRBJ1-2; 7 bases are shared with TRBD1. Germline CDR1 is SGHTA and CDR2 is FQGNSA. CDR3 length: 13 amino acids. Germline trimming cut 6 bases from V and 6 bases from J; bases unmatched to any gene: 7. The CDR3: CASSRDSLNGYTF. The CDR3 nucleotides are TGTGCCAGCAGTCGGGACAGCCTGAATGGCTACACCTTC.

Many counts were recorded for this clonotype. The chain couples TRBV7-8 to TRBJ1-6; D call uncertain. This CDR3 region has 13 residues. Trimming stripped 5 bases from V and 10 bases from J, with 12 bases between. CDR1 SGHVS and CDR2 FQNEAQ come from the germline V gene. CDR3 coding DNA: TGTGCCAGCAGCCCCGGAGCGGGATCACCCCTCCACTTT. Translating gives CASSPGAGSPLHF. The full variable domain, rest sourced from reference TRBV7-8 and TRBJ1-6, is GAGVSQSPRYKVAKRGQDVALRCDPISGHVSLFWYQQALGQGPEFLTYFQNEAQLDKSGLPSDRFFAERPEGSVSTLKIQRTQQEDSAVYLCASSPGAGSPLHFGNGTRLTVT.

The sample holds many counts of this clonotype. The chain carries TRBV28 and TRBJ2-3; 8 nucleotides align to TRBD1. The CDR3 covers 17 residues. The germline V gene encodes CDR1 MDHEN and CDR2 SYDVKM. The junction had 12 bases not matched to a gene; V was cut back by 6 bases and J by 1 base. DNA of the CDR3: TGTGCCAGCAGCCCGAACCTGGGACAGGTTGGCACAGATACGCAGTATTTT. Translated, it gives CASSPNLGQVGTDTQYF.

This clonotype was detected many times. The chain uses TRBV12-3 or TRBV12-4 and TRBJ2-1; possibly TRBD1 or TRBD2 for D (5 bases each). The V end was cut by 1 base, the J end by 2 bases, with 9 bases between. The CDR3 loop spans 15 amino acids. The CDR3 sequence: CASSLVRGAYNEQFF. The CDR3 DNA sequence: TGTGCCAGCAGTTTAGTGAGGGGTGCCTACAATGAGCAGTTCTTC.